Presented here are 16 T cell receptor beta chains from one specimen sequenced in a study of cytomegalovirus exposure and HLA in healthy donors. PCR was performed using 60 Vbeta and 13 Jbeta primers. Only in-frame clones appear in the TCRdb table, and some are missing; sequencing was by immunoSEQ multiplex PCR. The specimen's table records 30,000 to 35,000 clones. Sequencing was carried out using PBMCs. These receptors all come from a woman in her forties in good health and CMV-seropositive.

In DNA form, the CDR3 reads TGCAGTGCTAGATGGGGCGAGCAGTTCTTC. This codes for CSARWGEQFF. The gene calls are TRBV20-1 and TRBJ2-1; possibly TRBD1 for D (5 bases). CDR1 and CDR2 from the germline V gene are DFQATT and SNEGSKA (reference sequence). There are 10 residues in the CDR3. Trimming cost V 2 bases and J 10 bases, with 6 bases left between them.

Notes on this clone: One end of the junction varies from germline; a read error may be responsible. CDR3 protein: CASGPSFNSPLHF. The CDR3 DNA reads as TGTGCTAGTGGCCCTTCCTTTAATTCACCCCTCCACTTT. J is TRBJ1-6 and V is TRBV12-5; no clear D. This CDR3 has 13 residues. Germline lookup yields CDR1 LGHNT and CDR2 FRNRAP. The full variable domain, with the rest looked up from reference TRBV12-5 and TRBJ1-6, is DARVTQTPRHKVTEMGQEVTMRCQPILGHNTVFWYRQTMMQGLELLAYFRNRAPLDDSGMPKDRFSAEMPDATLATLKIQPSEPRDSAVYFCASGPSFNSPLHFGNGTRLTVT.

The genes are TRBV19 and TRBJ2-7; 8 bases are shared with TRBD2. The CDR3 runs 15 residues. Trimming at V came to 5 bases and at J to 3 bases, leaving 9 bases not matched to a gene. Germline CDR1 and CDR2: LNHDA and SQIVND (reference sequence). The CDR3 coding sequence is TGTGCCAGTAGTTCAATAGCGGGACCCCTCTACGAGCAGTACTTC. Amino acids: CASSSIAGPLYEQYF.

The chain carries TRBV19 and TRBJ1-1; 7 positions match TRBD1. V lost 6 bases, J lost 5 bases, and 9 bases stayed unmatched. The CDR3 runs 14 residues. CDR1 and CDR2 (germline): LNHDA, SQIVND (reference sequence). The CDR3 nucleotides are TGTGCCAGTAGCTCAAACAGGGGCGGGACTGAAGCTTTCTTT. Its translation is CASSSNRGGTEAFF.

The chain is built from TRBV2 and TRBJ2-1; 8 bases line up with TRBD2. The CDR3 covers 13 residues. Losses at the gene ends were 6 bases for V and 6 bases for J; bases not matched to a gene: 4. Germline lookup yields CDR1 SNHLY and CDR2 FYNNEI. In DNA, the CDR3 is TGTGCCAGCAGGAGTACTAGCGGCAATGAGCAGTTCTTC. It yields the protein CASRSTSGNEQFF.

The chain joins TRBV30 to TRBJ1-6, with 9 bases that match TRBD1. V gave up 3 bases and J gave up 9 bases; unmatched junction bases: 18. Germline values: CDR1 GTSNPN, CDR2 SVGIG (reference sequence). The CDR3 has 18 amino acids. CDR3: CAWRPLRDRVLSSSPLHF. CDR3 nucleotides: TGTGCCTGGAGACCTTTACGGGACAGGGTCTTGTCAAGTTCACCCCTCCACTTT.

This chain links TRBV4-1 with TRBJ2-1; 9 positions agree with TRBD2. This CDR3 comprises 16 residues. V trimming: 0 bases; J trimming: 6 bases; junction bases outside the gene matches: 6. Germline V lookup: CDR1 MGHRA, CDR2 YSYEKL. The CDR3 spells CASSQESASGVNEQFF. In DNA form, the CDR3 reads TGCGCCAGCAGCCAAGAATCGGCTAGCGGGGTCAATGAGCAGTTCTTC.

The chain links TRBV9 to TRBJ1-3; TRBD1 might be the D (6 bases). CDR1 and CDR2 from the germline V gene are SGDLS and YYNGEE. V lost 4 bases, J lost 4 bases, and 18 bases lay in between. This CDR3 is 16 amino acids long. The CDR3 coding sequence is TGTGCCAGCAGCCCGGGCCTAGGGACAATGGGAAACACCATATATTTT. Its translation: CASSPGLGTMGNTIYF.

J is TRBJ1-2 and V is TRBV6-1, with TRBD1 identical over 7 bases. This CDR3 has 15 residues. V lost 3 bases and J lost 8; bases outside the gene matches: 12. Germline-derived CDR1 and CDR2 are MNHNS and SASEGT. The CDR3 loop is CASSDIEGASYGYTF. The CDR3 DNA sequence: TGTGCCAGCAGTGATATAGAGGGGGCGTCGTACGGCTACACCTTC.

The genes are TRBV7-8 and TRBJ2-5; possibly TRBD2 for D (7 bases). This CDR3 comprises 13 residues. Germline values: CDR1 SGHVS, CDR2 FQNEAQ. Trimming pared 7 bases from V and 5 bases from J, leaving 14 bases between. CDR3 residues: CASTRGARETQYF. CDR3 nucleotides: TGTGCCAGCACACGGGGGGCCCGGGAGACCCAGTACTTC.

The J gene is TRBJ2-6, the V gene TRBV5-1, with 12 bases aligning to TRBD1. The germline CDR1 and CDR2 sequences are SGHRS and YFSETQ. This CDR3 has 18 amino acids. V trimming: 2 bases; J trimming: 2 bases; junction bases outside the gene matches: 5. Written as DNA, the CDR3 is TGCGCCAGCAGCTTTAGGGGGACAGGGGGCGCTGGGGCCAACGTCCTGACTTTC. It is translated as CASSFRGTGGAGANVLTF.

The chain combines TRBV10-3 with TRBJ2-2, with a weak D call TRBD2 (6 bases). The CDR3 runs 17 residues. V was clipped by 2 bases and J by 8 bases, with 21 bases between them. Germline CDR1 reads ENHRY; CDR2 reads SYGVKD. The CDR3 sequence is CAISEGAGTIGAGELFF. CDR3 DNA sequence: TGTGCCATCAGTGAGGGGGCGGGGACCATCGGTGCGGGGGAGCTGTTTTTT.

The rearrangement joins TRBV5-4 to TRBJ2-7, with 14 bases lining up with TRBD2. Germline CDR1 reads SGHNT; CDR2 reads YYREEE (reference sequence). V lost 3 bases to trimming and J lost 2 bases; unmatched junction nucleotides: 1. The CDR3 extends over 15 amino acids. Here the CDR3 DNA reads TGTGCCAGCAGCTCGACTAGCGGGAGGGCCTACGAGCAGTACTTC. Translated: CASSSTSGRAYEQYF.

The rearrangement uses TRBV9 and TRBJ1-1, with D maybe TRBD1 (5 bases). Germline V gene lookup returns CDR1 SGDLS and CDR2 YYNGEE. Deletions cut 0 bases from V and 1 base from J, with 13 bases between. The CDR3 consists of 16 residues. The CDR3 sequence is CASSVGAGTTNTEAFF. CDR3 bases: TGTGCCAGCAGCGTAGGGGCAGGGACTACGAACACTGAAGCTTTCTTT.

As regards this clone: Other DNA sequences in this specimen translate into the identical CDR3. The chain carries TRBV5-4 and TRBJ1-2, with 8 nucleotides matching TRBD1. V was clipped by 1 base and J by 8 bases; unmatched bases: 10. This CDR3 contains 15 residues. CDR1 is SGHNT, CDR2 YYREEE, per germline (reference sequence). The CDR3 DNA is TGTGCCAGCAGCTTGCCGGCAGGGGGCGCGTACGGCTACACCTTC. Translating it yields CASSLPAGGAYGYTF. Supplemented by reference TRBV5-4 and TRBJ1-2, the full variable domain reads ETGVTQSPTHLIKTRGQQVTLRCSSQSGHNTVSWYQQALGQGPQFIFQYYREEENGRGNFPPRFSGLQFPNYSSELNVNALELDDSALYLCASSLPAGGAYGYTFGSGTRLTVV.

The chain recombines TRBV7-9 with TRBJ2-2; 8 bases are a match to TRBD1. CDR3 length: 16 amino acids. J gave up 5 bases and V 4 bases, and 9 bases lay outside the gene matches. The germline gives CDR1 SEHNR, CDR2 FQNEAQ (reference sequence). In DNA, the CDR3 is TGTGCCAGCAGCTCCCTCAGGGGGCTTCGAACCGGGGAGCTGTTTTTT. It specifies CASSSLRGLRTGELFF.